Listed here are 4 T cell receptor beta chains from one sample, sequenced in a study of blood T cells in healthy people across ages. Primers used in a second PCR of about 7 to 12 cycles were a sample-barcoded 5' primer and a J-beta primer mix. A single record per CDR3 protein comes from TCRdb applying MiXCR to the 5' RACE reads. The data show more than 750,000 distinct CDR3 sequences, 25% to 30% seen once. This sample also appeared in a second study, on T cells of mothers and their children.

The sample taken for sequencing was blood. Receptor source: a woman in her thirties or forties in good health.

The J gene is TRBJ1-2, the V gene TRBV13; D not resolved. Trimming stripped 2 bases from V and 4 bases from J, with 8 bases between. Germline CDR1 reads PRHDT; CDR2 reads FYEKMQ (reference sequence). The CDR3 contains 13 residues. The CDR3 sequence: CASSLQASYGYTF. The CDR3 DNA reads TGTGCCAGCAGCTTACAGGCTTCCTATGGCTACACCTTC.

V is TRBV7-2 and J is TRBJ2-1, with D possibly called TRBD1 or TRBD2 (5 bases each). The CDR3 runs 15 residues. Per the germline V gene, CDR1 is SGHTA and CDR2 is FQGNSA. The V and J ends lost 0 bases and 2 bases respectively, with 8 bases between them. CDR3 loop: CASSLAQGAYNEQFF. CDR3 sequence (DNA): TGTGCCAGCAGCTTAGCTCAGGGAGCCTACAATGAGCAGTTCTTC.

This clonotype was picked up a small number of times. Written as DNA, the CDR3 is TGCGCCAGCAGCCCCGACAAGGGGACCCAGTACTTC. Translated, it gives CASSPDKGTQYF. The genes are TRBV5-1 and TRBJ2-5; D is undetermined. V was cut by 4 bases and J by 7 bases, with 11 bases left in between. Germline V CDR1 and CDR2: SGHRS, YFSETQ. This CDR3 has 12 amino acids.

V is TRBV28 and J is TRBJ2-7; tentatively, D is TRBD1 (5 bases). Trimming removed 6 bases at V and 3 bases at J, with 12 bases between. The CDR3 length is 13 residues. From germline, CDR1 is MDHEN and CDR2 SYDVKM. The CDR3 nucleotides read TGTGCCAGCAGAAAAGGGGAAGACTACGAGCAGTACTTC. This codes for CASRKGEDYEQYF.